These 24 T cell receptor beta chains were all obtained from the same sample, sequenced in a study of CD8+ T cells in alopecia areata. This sample's treatment: oral pan-JAK inhibitor, 5-10 mg twice daily. Extraction of RNA preceded its reverse transcription into cDNA, which served as the sequencing template. Assay: immunoSEQ multiplex PCR; the TCRdb copy retains only in-frame clones and omits some. In the table there are 100,000 or so clones, about three fifths of which are singletons. Source: CD8+ T cells sorted from blood, taken at roughly week 55, from a patient treated with tofacitinib. Every receptor here comes from a human donor with alopecia areata.

V and J are TRBV5-1 and TRBJ2-1, with 7 bases aligning to TRBD2. The CDR3 extends over 14 amino acids. CDR1 SGHRS and CDR2 YFSETQ come from the germline V gene. V dropped 1 base and J dropped 2; count of bases not matched to a gene: 0. CDR3 residues: CASSLRGAYNEQFF. The CDR3 DNA follows: TGCGCCAGCAGCTTGCGGGGGGCCTACAATGAGCAGTTCTTC. Full variable domain (outside the CDR3, taken from reference TRBV5-1 and TRBJ2-1): KAGVTQTPRYLIKTRGQQVTLSCSPISGHRSVSWYQQTPGQGLQFLFEYFSETQRNKGNFPGRFSGRQFSNSRSEMNVSTLELGDSALYLCASSLRGAYNEQFFGPGTRLTVL.

The table lists this clone with a few counts. The chain couples TRBV13 to TRBJ2-1, with 12 bases fitting TRBD1. With V trimmed by 5 bases and J by 3 bases, 14 bases remained unmatched. CDR1 PRHDT and CDR2 FYEKMQ come from the germline V gene (reference sequence). The CDR3 length is 19 residues. Here the CDR3 DNA reads TGTGCCAGCAGCACCGGGACAGGGGGCCCCACTTCTTACTACAATGAGCAGTTCTTC. Encoded protein: CASSTGTGGPTSYYNEQFF. Supplemented by reference TRBV13 and TRBJ2-1, the full variable domain reads AAGVIQSPRHLIKEKRETATLKCYPIPRHDTVYWYQQGPGQDPQFLISFYEKMQSDKGSIPDRFSAQQFSDYHSELNMSSLELGDSALYFCASSTGTGGPTSYYNEQFFGPGTRLTVL.

This clone was seen only a few times. Other nucleotide sequences in the sample specify the same CDR3. The genes are TRBV29-1 and TRBJ1-5; TRBD1 matches 7 bases. CDR3 size: 13 residues. Looked up from germline, CDR1 is SQVTM and CDR2 is ANQGSEA. V trimming: 4 bases; J trimming: 4 bases; junction bases outside the gene matches: 4. The CDR3, as DNA: TGCAGCGTTGCTCAGGGGGAAAATCAGCCCCAGCATTTT. It is translated as CSVAQGENQPQHF. Full variable domain (outside the CDR3, taken from reference TRBV29-1 and TRBJ1-5): SAVISQKPSRDICQRGTSLTIQCQVDSQVTMMFWYRQQPGQSLTLIATANQGSEATYESGFVIDKFPISRPNLTFSTLTVSNMSPEDSSIYLCSVAQGENQPQHFGDGTRLSIL.

V usage is TRBV25-1 and J usage is TRBJ2-2, with a weak D call TRBD2 (5 bases). Per the germline V gene, CDR1 is MGHDK and CDR2 is SYGVNS. With 2 bases removed from V and 1 base from J, the gap between germline ends came to 8 bases. The CDR3 is 15 residues long. CDR3 sequence (DNA): TGTGCCAGCAGTGAAAGAGGGAGGAACACCGGGGAGCTGTTTTTT. Amino acid sequence: CASSERGRNTGELFF.

The rearrangement joins TRBV4-1 to TRBJ1-5; no reliable D call. Germline V CDR1 and CDR2: MGHRA, YSYEKL. Between the trimmed V and J ends, which lost 5 bases and 0 bases, there was a span of 23 bases. This CDR3 region has 19 residues. CDR3 sequence: CASSSHRDAGTYSNQPQHF. As DNA, the CDR3 is TGCGCCAGCAGCTCCCACCGAGACGCAGGAACCTATAGCAATCAGCCCCAGCATTTT.

This chain connects TRBV12-5 to TRBJ1-2; 9 nucleotides agree with TRBD1. The CDR3 length is 15 residues. CDR1 is LGHNT, CDR2 FRNRAP, per germline. The trim removed 6 bases at V and 3 bases at J, leaving 8 bases unmatched. The CDR3 reads CASGQPGQGHYGYTF. In DNA, the CDR3 is TGTGCTAGTGGCCAGCCGGGACAGGGCCACTATGGCTACACCTTC. The full variable domain, rest sourced from reference TRBV12-5 and TRBJ1-2, is DARVTQTPRHKVTEMGQEVTMRCQPILGHNTVFWYRQTMMQGLELLAYFRNRAPLDDSGMPKDRFSAEMPDATLATLKIQPSEPRDSAVYFCASGQPGQGHYGYTFGSGTRLTVV.

The gene calls are TRBV7-9 and TRBJ2-1; D is uncertain. Germline CDR1 SEHNR, CDR2 FQNEAQ (reference sequence). Trimming pared 2 bases from V and 4 bases from J, leaving 12 bases between. This CDR3 is built from 15 residues. The CDR3 nucleotides read TGTGCCAGCAGCTTAAAACTCCAGGAATACAATGAGCAGTTCTTC. It is translated as CASSLKLQEYNEQFF.

CDR3 amino acids: CASSFLPGTGSYEQYF. As DNA, the CDR3 is TGTGCCAGCAGCTTCCTCCCCGGGACAGGGTCCTACGAGCAGTACTTC. The chain uses TRBV7-9 and TRBJ2-7; TRBD1 matches at 9 bases. The germline V gene has CDR1 SEHNR and CDR2 FQNEAQ (reference sequence). The CDR3 runs 16 residues. The V segment lost 3 bases and the J segment 1 base; nucleotides outside the gene matches: 7.

This clone was found once. The chain couples TRBV19 to TRBJ2-2, with D perhaps matching TRBD2 (6 bases). The CDR3 is 18 amino acids. Germline CDR1 is LNHDA and CDR2 is SQIVND (reference sequence). V was clipped by 7 bases and J by 1 base, with 22 bases between them. This CDR3 reads CASTKEGPDTKNTGELFF. Written as DNA, the CDR3 is TGTGCCAGTACCAAGGAGGGGCCAGATACAAAGAACACCGGGGAGCTGTTTTTT.

In its sample, this clone was seen a few times. The chain combines TRBV5-6 with TRBJ1-2; a possible D gene is TRBD1 (6 bases). The germline V gene encodes CDR1 SGHDT and CDR2 YYEEEE. Trimming removed 6 bases at V and 6 bases at J, with 12 bases between. The CDR3 runs 12 residues. Written as DNA, the CDR3 is TGTGCCAGCACCTCGGGGGCGCATGGCTACACCTTC. This encodes CASTSGAHGYTF.

The rearrangement uses TRBV5-6 and TRBJ2-7; TRBD1 matches at 9 bases. V lost 1 base and J lost 5; bases outside the gene matches: 7. Germline loops: CDR1 SGHDT, CDR2 YYEEEE. The CDR3 runs to 15 residues. The CDR3 region has the DNA TGTGCCAGCAGCTTGAACAACAGGGGGCCGGACGAGCAGTACTTC. This encodes CASSLNNRGPDEQYF.

The chain recombines TRBV5-1 with TRBJ2-1, with D maybe TRBD1 (6 bases). Germline CDR1 SGHRS, CDR2 YFSETQ. Trimming cost V 7 bases and J 5 bases, with 22 bases left between them. CDR3 size: 16 residues. The CDR3 is CASFPDQGWKNNEQFF. The CDR3 coding sequence is TGCGCCAGCTTCCCCGACCAGGGGTGGAAGAACAATGAGCAGTTCTTC.

This clone was observed a single time. This rearrangement joins TRBV30 to TRBJ1-1; D gene ambiguous. Trimming took off 4 bases at V and 6 bases at J, with 9 bases between the two ends. This CDR3 contains 11 residues. Germline V lookup: CDR1 GTSNPN, CDR2 SVGIG (reference sequence). DNA for the CDR3: TGTGCCTGGATTTGGGAGTCTGAAGCTTTCTTT. Translated, it gives CAWIWESEAFF. Using reference TRBV30 and TRBJ1-1 for the parts outside the CDR3, the full variable domain is SQTIHQWPATLVQPVGSPLSLECTVEGTSNPNLYWYRQAAGRGLQLLFYSVGIGQISSEVPQNLSASRPQDRQFILSSKKLLLSDSGFYLCAWIWESEAFFGQGTRLTVV.

This chain uses TRBV6-1 with TRBJ2-1; 12 nucleotides align to TRBD2. The CDR3 runs 18 residues. Germline V gene lookup returns CDR1 MNHNS and CDR2 SASEGT. The V and J ends lost 3 bases and 2 bases, in that order; junction bases with no gene match: 8. CDR3 amino acids: CASSDLAGGPNPYNEQFF. The CDR3 DNA is TGTGCCAGCAGTGATCTAGCGGGGGGGCCGAACCCCTACAATGAGCAGTTCTTC.

The chain joins TRBV7-8 to TRBJ2-3; the D is unclear. V was cut by 7 bases and J by 3 bases, with 8 bases left in between. CDR1 is SGHVS and CDR2 is FQNEAQ in the germline V gene. The CDR3 is 12 residues long. In nucleotides, the CDR3 is TGTGCCAGCACCGAACTTACAGATACGCAGTATTTT. Translated: CASTELTDTQYF.

The chain carries TRBV19 and TRBJ1-4, with 10 bases fitting TRBD1. The CDR3 is made up of 16 amino acids. The trim removed 5 bases at V and 9 bases at J, leaving 12 bases unmatched. The germline CDR1 and CDR2 sequences are LNHDA and SQIVND (reference sequence). CDR3 in DNA: TGTGCCAGTAGTGTGAGACCGGGACAGGGGAGACAAAAACTGTTTTTT. Its translation: CASSVRPGQGRQKLFF. Full variable domain (remainder filled in from reference TRBV19 and TRBJ1-4): DGGITQSPKYLFRKEGQNVTLSCEQNLNHDAMYWYRQDPGQGLRLIYYSQIVNDFQKGDIAEGYSVSREKKESFPLTVTSAQKNPTAFYLCASSVRPGQGRQKLFFGSGTQLSVL.

V is TRBV29-1 and J is TRBJ1-1, with D maybe TRBD1 (5 bases). V lost 4 bases and J 6 bases, leaving 15 bases between the germline ends. The V gene's germline CDR1 is SQVTM and CDR2 ANQGSEA. This CDR3 is built from 13 residues. The CDR3 is CSVGRDFEAEAFF. The DNA for the CDR3 is TGCAGCGTTGGACGGGACTTTGAGGCTGAAGCTTTCTTT.

The rearrangement links TRBV7-9 to TRBJ2-7; perhaps D is TRBD1 or TRBD2 (6 bases each). Germline loops: CDR1 SEHNR, CDR2 FQNEAQ (reference sequence). This CDR3 is built from 14 residues. The V gene lost 5 bases and the J gene lost 1 base, with 12 bases spanning the gap. CDR3: CASSPGGGSYEQYF. Written as DNA, the CDR3 is TGTGCCAGCAGCCCCGGAGGGGGATCCTACGAGCAGTACTTC.

This CDR3 reads CASEQGGEQYF. CDR3 bases: TGTGCCTCTGAACAGGGGGGCGAGCAGTACTTC. The gene calls are TRBV15 and TRBJ2-7; TRBD1 matches 8 bases. The CDR3 extends over 11 amino acids. After removal of 11 bases from V and 6 bases from J, the junction contained 6 bases not matched to a gene. CDR1 and CDR2 from the germline V gene are LNHNV and YYDKDF (reference sequence).

The chain couples TRBV5-1 to TRBJ2-7; a possible D gene is TRBD1 (6 bases). The CDR3 runs to 15 residues. Trimming pared 3 bases from V and 2 bases from J, leaving 15 bases between. CDR1 and CDR2 (germline): SGHRS, YFSETQ. CDR3 in amino acids: CASSSRLDRAYEQYF. The CDR3 nucleotides read TGCGCCAGCAGCTCGCGACTGGACAGAGCCTACGAGCAGTACTTC.

This rearrangement joins TRBV10-1 to TRBJ2-7; D is unclear. CDR3 length equals 13 residues. The V and J ends lost 6 bases and 3 bases respectively, with 12 bases between them. In germline, CDR1 is WNHNN, CDR2 SYGVQD (reference sequence). CDR3 amino acids: CASRGTANYEQYF. The CDR3 region has the DNA TGCGCCAGCAGGGGCACAGCAAACTACGAGCAGTACTTC.

The genes are TRBV5-1 and TRBJ1-6, with a weak D call TRBD1 (6 bases). The ends were cut back, 0 bases at V and 5 bases at J, with 15 bases in the middle. The CDR3 covers 17 residues. The germline V gene has CDR1 SGHRS and CDR2 YFSETQ. CDR3 region: CASSLGTEVYHNSPLHF. The CDR3 region has the DNA TGCGCCAGCAGCTTGGGGACAGAGGTATATCATAATTCACCCCTCCACTTT.

The chain carries TRBV4-1 and TRBJ2-7; 8 bases match TRBD2. Per germline, CDR1 MGHRA and CDR2 YSYEKL. The CDR3 length is 13 residues. Trimming removed 3 bases from V and 5 bases from J; junction bases left unmatched: 3. CDR3 amino acids: CASSQAAGDEQYF. As DNA, the CDR3 is TGCGCCAGCAGCCAGGCAGCGGGGGACGAGCAGTACTTC.

The rearrangement uses TRBV2 and TRBJ2-7; D call uncertain. This CDR3 region has 12 residues. The germline V gene has CDR1 SNHLY and CDR2 FYNNEI. V was shortened by 3 bases and J by 6 bases, with 9 bases between the two germline ends. The CDR3 protein is CASSESSPEQYF. DNA of the CDR3: TGTGCCAGCAGTGAGAGTTCGCCCGAGCAGTACTTC.